What follows are 27 T cell receptor beta chains derived from one specimen sequenced in a study of T-cell memory formation after mild COVID-19. TCRdb re-analysed the 5' RACE reads in MiXCR, keeping a single row per CDR3 protein. The table includes under 700,000 distinct CDR3 sequences, roughly 21% detected once. The sequenced sample was PBMCs or a T cell subset sorted from them (not recorded which). These receptors came from an adult woman who had mild COVID-19 (a few samples of this study predate the infection). Cell type and time point are not known.

This clonotype has more than one count but fewer than ten. The rearrangement joins TRBV10-3 to TRBJ2-5; the D gene could be TRBD1 or TRBD2 (5 bases each). Germline CDR1 ENHRY, CDR2 SYGVKD. Trimming stripped 3 bases from V and 4 bases from J, with 18 bases between. The CDR3 loop spans 16 amino acids. CDR3 bases: TGTGCCATCAGTGAAGAGGGGTTGGGCAAGGGAGAGACCCAGTACTTC. It yields the protein CAISEEGLGKGETQYF.

V is TRBV24-1 and J is TRBJ2-5, with D possibly matching TRBD1 (7 bases). Trimming removed 3 bases from V and 1 base from J, with 20 bases in between. Germline V CDR1 and CDR2: KGHDR, SFDVKD. This CDR3 has 18 residues. In DNA, the CDR3 is TGTGCCACCAGTGATCCCCCGGGGCGGGGACAGCTCCAAGAGACCCAGTACTTC. Translated, it gives CATSDPPGRGQLQETQYF.

There are a few counts of this clonotype. V gene TRBV6-2 or TRBV6-3 combines with J gene TRBJ1-2; D is undetermined. V gave up 3 bases and J gave up 1 base, with 12 bases separating them. This CDR3 is 15 amino acids long. Germline CDR1 MNHEY, CDR2 SVGEGT. CDR3 DNA: TGTGCCAGCAGTTATTGGAGGGCAAGTAACTATGGCTACACCTTC. This encodes CASSYWRASNYGYTF.

CDR3 amino acids: CAWYQRYRDYGYTF. The CDR3 DNA is TGTGCCTGGTACCAACGCTACAGGGACTATGGCTACACCTTC. The chain couples TRBV30 to TRBJ1-2, with D possibly being TRBD1 (6 bases). From germline, CDR1 is GTSNPN and CDR2 SVGIG (reference sequence). The length of the CDR3 is 14 residues. Trimming stripped 5 bases from V and 3 bases from J, with 16 bases between.

This clonotype was seen a few times. This sequence joins TRBV3-1 and TRBJ2-7; D might be TRBD1 (5 bases). Deletions cut 0 bases from V and 3 bases from J, with 9 bases between. Germline-derived CDR1 and CDR2 are LGHDT and YNNKEL (reference sequence). The CDR3 loop spans 14 amino acids. CDR3 amino acids: CASSQEWGIYEQYF. DNA of the CDR3: TGTGCCAGCAGCCAAGAATGGGGCATCTACGAGCAGTACTTC.

This clonotype was counted a few times. The chain recombines TRBV5-5 with TRBJ2-4, with 8 bases matching TRBD1. This CDR3 is built from 14 residues. V lost 0 bases and J lost 8; bases outside the gene matches: 4. Germline V CDR1 and CDR2: SGHKS, YYEKEE (reference sequence). In DNA, the CDR3 is TGTGCCAGCAGCTTGGACAGGGGGGTGGACATTCAGTACTTC. It encodes CASSLDRGVDIQYF.

This clonotype was counted between two and nine times. The rearrangement joins TRBV6-6 to TRBJ1-6, with D perhaps TRBD1 (5 bases). V was pared by 1 base and J by 0 bases, with 10 bases between. The CDR3 sequence is 17 residues long. Germline CDR1 and CDR2: MNHNY and SVGAGI (reference sequence). The CDR3 loop is CASSYWGGSSYNSPLHF. CDR3 nucleotides: TGTGCCAGCAGTTACTGGGGGGGGAGCTCCTATAATTCACCCCTCCACTTT.

The V gene is TRBV2, the J gene TRBJ1-3; no clear D gene. This CDR3 contains 12 residues. Germline loops: CDR1 SNHLY, CDR2 FYNNEI. Trimming took off 8 bases at V and 0 bases at J, with 5 bases between the two ends. The CDR3 loop is CASYYSGNTIYF. As DNA, the CDR3 is TGTGCCAGCTACTACTCTGGAAACACCATATATTTT.

This clonotype was picked up a small number of times. V usage is TRBV24-1 and J usage is TRBJ1-1; D remains ambiguous. The germline V gene has CDR1 KGHDR and CDR2 SFDVKD. The V end was cut by 3 bases, the J end by 6 bases, with 10 bases between. CDR3 length: 13 residues. The CDR3 region is CATSDAGVPEAFF. The CDR3 DNA reads as TGTGCCACCAGTGATGCAGGTGTTCCTGAAGCTTTCTTT.

V and J are TRBV4-1 and TRBJ2-7, with TRBD1 matching 8 bases. The CDR3 covers 17 residues. J lost 0 bases, V lost 3 bases, and 10 bases had no gene match. The germline gives CDR1 MGHRA, CDR2 YSYEKL. The CDR3 nucleotides read TGCGCCAGCAGCCAGTTAACAGGGGGTTCCATCTCCTACGAGCAGTACTTC. Protein product: CASSQLTGGSISYEQYF.

This sequence joins TRBV6-2 or TRBV6-3 and TRBJ1-2, with D unclear. CDR1 is MNHEY and CDR2 is SVGEGT in the germline V gene. The V end was cut by 7 bases, the J end by 5 bases, with 17 bases between. The CDR3 length is 14 residues. The CDR3 sequence: CASTTRRTDYGYTF. As DNA, the CDR3 is TGTGCCAGCACCACACGAAGGACGGATTATGGCTACACCTTC.

In DNA form, the CDR3 reads TGCGCCAGCCGGGGACAGGGGGCTGGGGCCAACGTCCTGACTTTC. Its translation is CASRGQGAGANVLTF. The J gene is TRBJ2-6, the V gene TRBV5-1; 11 bases align to TRBD1. There are 15 residues in the CDR3. Germline assignment: CDR1 SGHRS and CDR2 YFSETQ. The ends lost 7 bases at V and 2 bases at J; junction bases unmatched: 2.

This clonotype occurred a few times. CDR3 sequence reads: CASSMGLIETQYF. The CDR3 nucleotides are TGTGCCAGCAGCATGGGACTCATAGAGACCCAGTACTTC. The chain uses TRBV5-5 and TRBJ2-5; D is possibly TRBD2 (6 bases). CDR3 length equals 13 residues. From germline, CDR1 is SGHKS and CDR2 YYEKEE (reference sequence). Trimming removed 4 bases at V and 4 bases at J, with 11 bases between.

The V gene is TRBV9, the J gene TRBJ2-1, with D possibly being TRBD2 (6 bases). Germline lookup yields CDR1 SGDLS and CDR2 YYNGEE. The CDR3 covers 14 residues. Trimming cost V 4 bases and J 9 bases, with 17 bases left between them. The CDR3 DNA follows: TGTGCCAGCAGCCCCGGGACTCGCTTCGCTGAGCAGTTCTTC. Translated, it gives CASSPGTRFAEQFF.

This clonotype was counted between two and nine times. The chain couples TRBV18 to TRBJ1-5; maybe TRBD1 (5 bases). V lost 2 bases, J lost 0 bases, and 8 bases lay in between. The CDR3 totals 15 residues. Germline V CDR1 and CDR2: KGHSH, LQKENI. The DNA for the CDR3 is TGTGCCAGCTCACCAGACAGAAATAGCAATCAGCCCCAGCATTTT. Its protein is CASSPDRNSNQPQHF.

V is TRBV4-1 and J is TRBJ2-2; 10 positions match TRBD1. V lost 4 bases and J lost 8; bases outside the gene matches: 4. This CDR3 comprises 14 residues. CDR1 and CDR2 from the germline V gene are MGHRA and YSYEKL. CDR3 sequence: CASSRGTGEGELFF. The CDR3 DNA sequence: TGCGCCAGCAGCCGAGGGACAGGGGAGGGGGAGCTGTTTTTT.

This clonotype turned up a few times. V usage is TRBV7-9 and J usage is TRBJ1-2; D is uncertain. Germline V lookup: CDR1 SEHNR, CDR2 FQNEAQ (reference sequence). The CDR3 loop spans 14 amino acids. V was clipped by 1 base and J by 0 bases, with 6 bases between them. In nucleotides, the CDR3 is TGTGCCAGCAGCTTAGGCAGTCCTAACTATGGCTACACCTTC. The encoded protein is CASSLGSPNYGYTF.

The V and J genes are TRBV2 and TRBJ1-5; possible D gene TRBD1, 5 bases. V shed 4 bases and J shed 2 bases, with 9 bases lying between them. The CDR3 loop spans 14 amino acids. Germline-derived CDR1 and CDR2 are SNHLY and FYNNEI. The CDR3 sequence: CASSGPGGNQPQHF. The CDR3, as DNA: TGTGCCAGCAGTGGCCCGGGGGGCAATCAGCCCCAGCATTTT. Variable domain in full (rest from reference TRBV2 and TRBJ1-5): EPEVTQTPSHQVTQMGQEVILRCVPISNHLYFYWYRQILGQKVEFLVSFYNNEISEKSEIFDDQFSVERPDGSNFTLKIRSTKLEDSAMYFCASSGPGGNQPQHFGDGTRLSIL.

A few counts support this clonotype. This sequence joins TRBV5-6 and TRBJ2-5; D may match TRBD1 or TRBD2 (7 bases each). Germline values: CDR1 SGHDT, CDR2 YYEEEE. Trimming removed 4 bases at V and 5 bases at J, with 18 bases between. The CDR3 has 15 residues. CDR3 loop: CASSPGGGVPETQYF. The CDR3 DNA follows: TGTGCCAGCAGCCCAGGGGGAGGGGTCCCGGAGACCCAGTACTTC. Full variable domain (outside the CDR3, taken from reference TRBV5-6 and TRBJ2-5): DAGVTQSPTHLIKTRGQQVTLRCSPKSGHDTVSWYQQALGQGPQFIFQYYEEEERQRGNFPDRFSGHQFPNYSSELNVNALLLGDSALYLCASSPGGGVPETQYFGPGTRLLVL.

With respect to this clonotype: Its ends do not fully match the called genes, so a read error is possible. The rearrangement uses TRBV5-5 and TRBJ2-2; D not certain. The CDR3 covers 13 residues. The germline CDR1 and CDR2 sequences are SGHKS and YYEKEE (reference sequence). CDR3 region: CASSPSNTEELFF. CDR3 bases: TGTGCCAGCAGTCCCTCGAACACCGAGGAGCTGTTTTTT.

The chain is built from TRBV2 and TRBJ2-1, with TRBD2 matching over 12 bases. Germline CDR1 SNHLY, CDR2 FYNNEI. J gave up 7 bases and V 8 bases, and 21 bases lay outside the gene matches. The CDR3 runs 19 residues. The CDR3 DNA reads TGTGCCAGCTTTGGACTTTTTGAGGAAAGACTAGCGGGAGTGAATGAGCAGTTCTTC. This gives the protein CASFGLFEERLAGVNEQFF.

This clonotype has a handful of counts. CDR3: CASSLVGGEFAYGYTF. The CDR3 coding sequence is TGTGCCAGCAGCTTAGTCGGCGGCGAGTTCGCCTATGGCTACACCTTC. The chain employs TRBV7-8 and TRBJ1-2, with D uncertain. Germline-derived CDR1 and CDR2 are SGHVS and FQNEAQ. V was shortened by 1 base and J by 4 bases, with 16 bases between the two germline ends. The CDR3 is made up of 16 amino acids.

The chain employs TRBV20-1 and TRBJ2-3; the D gene is possibly TRBD1 (5 bases). Trimming took 2 bases from V and 1 from J, leaving 10 bases between them. The CDR3 runs 14 residues. The germline gives CDR1 DFQATT, CDR2 SNEGSKA (reference sequence). The CDR3 loop reads CSARSGLGTDTQYF. Written as DNA, the CDR3 is TGCAGTGCTAGATCAGGGTTAGGCACAGATACGCAGTATTTT.

The V gene is TRBV18, the J gene TRBJ1-1, with 8 bases matching TRBD1. Per the germline V gene, CDR1 is KGHSH and CDR2 is LQKENI. The CDR3 runs to 18 residues. Trimming took 3 bases from V and 4 from J; bases not matched to a gene: 16. CDR3 loop: CASSPEILDRGFSTEAFF. CDR3 DNA: TGTGCCAGCTCACCCGAAATACTAGACAGGGGATTTAGCACTGAAGCTTTCTTT.

This clonotype was detected ten times or more. In nucleotides, the CDR3 is TGCGCCAGCAGCTTGGCCGGGCAGGAAGCCTACGAGCAGTACTTC. This sequence encodes CASSLAGQEAYEQYF. The gene calls are TRBV5-1 and TRBJ2-7; D not resolved. The CDR3 extends over 15 amino acids. Trimming took 0 bases from V and 2 from J, leaving 12 bases between them. Germline V lookup: CDR1 SGHRS, CDR2 YFSETQ. Combining the CDR3 with reference TRBV5-1 and TRBJ2-7 gives the whole variable domain KAGVTQTPRYLIKTRGQQVTLSCSPISGHRSVSWYQQTPGQGLQFLFEYFSETQRNKGNFPGRFSGRQFSNSRSEMNVSTLELGDSALYLCASSLAGQEAYEQYFGPGTRLTVT.

The chain carries TRBV6-4 and TRBJ1-1, with 7 bases fitting TRBD1. The CDR3 has 14 amino acids. Trimming cost V 6 bases and J 0 bases; bases outside gene matches: 4. In germline, CDR1 is MRHNA, CDR2 SNTAGT. CDR3 nucleotides: TGTGCCAGCAGAGGGACAGCCCTGAACACTGAAGCTTTCTTT. Encoded protein: CASRGTALNTEAFF.

The chain recombines TRBV5-1 with TRBJ2-1; TRBD2 matches at 8 bases. The CDR3 length is 16 residues. Trimming took 0 bases from V and 6 from J; bases not matched to a gene: 8. The germline V gene has CDR1 SGHRS and CDR2 YFSETQ. In nucleotides, the CDR3 is TGCGCCAGCAGCTTGGGGCCGGGAGGGCCCCCCAATGAGCAGTTCTTC. As protein: CASSLGPGGPPNEQFF.